These 5 T cell receptor beta chains were sequenced from one sample in a study of blood T cell repertoires in COVID-19. The protocol was immunoSEQ multiplex PCR, while the TCRdb copy is restricted to in-frame clones and leaves out a portion. This table has a few hundred thousand clones, approximately 90% appearing once. The sequencing input was peripheral blood. The receptors were sampled from a woman in her thirties or forties with acute or convalescent COVID-19.

The gene calls are TRBV5-4 and TRBJ1-1, with D possibly being TRBD1 (6 bases). With 4 bases removed from V and 1 base from J, the gap between germline ends came to 11 bases. This CDR3 has 14 amino acids. CDR1 and CDR2 from the germline V gene are SGHNT and YYREEE (reference sequence). DNA for the CDR3: TGTGCCAGCAGCCTGCGAGGGGGGAACACTGAAGCTTTCTTT. Translating gives CASSLRGGNTEAFF. Full variable domain (remainder filled in from reference TRBV5-4 and TRBJ1-1): ETGVTQSPTHLIKTRGQQVTLRCSSQSGHNTVSWYQQALGQGPQFIFQYYREEENGRGNFPPRFSGLQFPNYSSELNVNALELDDSALYLCASSLRGGNTEAFFGQGTRLTVV.

The table lists this clone with a count of one. The genes are TRBV23-1 and TRBJ2-7, with 7 positions matching TRBD1. Being an ORF, TRBV23-1 has a function that is uncertain. The CDR3 consists of 13 residues. After removal of 7 bases from V and 1 base from J, the junction contained 4 bases not matched to a gene. In DNA, the CDR3 is TGCGCCAGCAACCGACAGGGATCCTACGAGCAGTACGTC. This gives the protein CASNRQGSYEQYV.

The chain couples TRBV24-1 to TRBJ1-2; no definite D call. Germline-derived CDR1 and CDR2 are KGHDR and SFDVKD. This CDR3 has 15 residues. V was pared by 3 bases and J by 3 bases, with 13 bases between. This chain's CDR3 is CATSDITGPYYGYTF. For the CDR3, the DNA is TGTGCCACCAGTGATATAACGGGTCCGTACTATGGCTACACCTTC.

This chain joins TRBV7-8 and TRBJ1-6, with TRBD1 identical over 9 bases. CDR1 is SGHVS and CDR2 is FQNEAQ in the germline V gene. The V and J ends lost 5 bases and 8 bases, in that order; junction bases with no gene match: 4. This CDR3 has 14 residues. The CDR3 is CASSVTGGDSPLHF. Here the CDR3 DNA reads TGTGCCAGCAGCGTGACAGGGGGAGATTCACCCCTCCACTTT. The full variable domain, rest sourced from reference TRBV7-8 and TRBJ1-6, is GAGVSQSPRYKVAKRGQDVALRCDPISGHVSLFWYQQALGQGPEFLTYFQNEAQLDKSGLPSDRFFAERPEGSVSTLKIQRTQQEDSAVYLCASSVTGGDSPLHFGNGTRLTVT.

V usage is TRBV19 and J usage is TRBJ2-1; the D gene is possibly TRBD1 (6 bases). The germline V and J ends were trimmed by 4 bases and 4 bases, with 17 bases remaining between them. Germline V CDR1 and CDR2: LNHDA, SQIVND (reference sequence). The CDR3 runs to 16 residues. In nucleotides, the CDR3 is TGTGCCAGTAGTACCACAGGGTTAGGGCTTTACAATGAGCAGTTCTTC. Translating it yields CASSTTGLGLYNEQFF.